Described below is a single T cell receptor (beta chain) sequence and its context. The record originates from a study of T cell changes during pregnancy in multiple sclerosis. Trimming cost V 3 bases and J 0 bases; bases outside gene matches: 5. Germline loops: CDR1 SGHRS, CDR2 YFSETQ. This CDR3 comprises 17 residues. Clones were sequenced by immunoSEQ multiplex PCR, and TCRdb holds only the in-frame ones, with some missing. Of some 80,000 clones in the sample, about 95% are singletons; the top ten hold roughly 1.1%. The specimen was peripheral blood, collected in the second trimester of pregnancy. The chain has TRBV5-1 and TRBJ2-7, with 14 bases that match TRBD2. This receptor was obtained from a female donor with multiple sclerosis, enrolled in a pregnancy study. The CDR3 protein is CASSSGTSGRVSYEQYF. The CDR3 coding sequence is TGCGCCAGCAGCTCCGGGACTAGCGGGAGAGTCTCCTACGAGCAGTACTTC.